Sequencing of this T cell receptor (beta chain) was carried out in a study of CD8+ T cells in alopecia areata. Losses at the gene ends were 4 bases for V and 7 bases for J; bases not matched to a gene: 2. The CDR3 has 13 residues. Germline values: CDR1 SGHRS, CDR2 YFSETQ. RNA extraction and reverse transcription yielded cDNA as sequencing template. Using immunoSEQ multiplex PCR, the repertoire was profiled, and TCRdb retains in-frame clones only, with some absent. The data contain roughly 250,000 clones, less than 80% of them seen just once; the ten biggest clones take up 1% to 1.5%. The source of this sequence is a human donor with alopecia areata. The chain couples TRBV5-1 to TRBJ1-4; TRBD1 matches 9 bases. The sequencing here drew on CD4+ T cells sorted from blood, taken at week 0. The CDR3 sequence: CASSRGQGEKLFF. The CDR3 region has the DNA TGCGCCAGCAGCCGGGGACAGGGTGAAAAACTGTTTTTT.